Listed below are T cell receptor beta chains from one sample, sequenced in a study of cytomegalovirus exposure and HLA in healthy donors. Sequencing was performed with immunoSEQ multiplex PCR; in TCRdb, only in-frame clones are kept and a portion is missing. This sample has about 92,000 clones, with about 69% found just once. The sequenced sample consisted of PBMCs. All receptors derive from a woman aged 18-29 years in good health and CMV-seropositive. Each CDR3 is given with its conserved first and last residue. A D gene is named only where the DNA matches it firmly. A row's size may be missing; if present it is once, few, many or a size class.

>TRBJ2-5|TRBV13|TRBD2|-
TGTGCCAGCAGCAATCGCGGGGGGCCCCAAGAGACCCAGTACTTC
CASSNRGGPQETQYF
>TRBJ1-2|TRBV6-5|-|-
TGTGCCAGCAGTTCCCTCTATGGCTACACCTTC
CASSSLYGYTF
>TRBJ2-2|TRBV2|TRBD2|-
TGTGCCAGCAGGGAGGGGACTAGCGGTTACACCGGGGAGCTGTTTTTT
CASREGTSGYTGELFF
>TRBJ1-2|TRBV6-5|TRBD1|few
TGTGCCAGCAGTTACTCAACGACAGGGAACTATGGCTACACCTTC
CASSYSTTGNYGYTF
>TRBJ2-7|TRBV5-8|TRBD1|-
TGTGCCAGCAGCGCGCCTCCGGGACAGACCTACGAGCAGTACTTC
CASSAPPGQTYEQYF
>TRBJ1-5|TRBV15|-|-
TGTGCCACCAGCAGTAGGGACACACTAATAGATCAGCCCCAGCATTTT
CATSSRDTLIDQPQHF
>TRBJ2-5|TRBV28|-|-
TGTGCCAGCAGTCCCGGGTTGCGGCACAATGAAGAGACCCAGTACTTC
CASSPGLRHNEETQYF
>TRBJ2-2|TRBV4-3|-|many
TGCGCCAGCAGCCAAGATTTGGGGGCCTCGCTTCTGACCGGGGAGCTGTTTTTT
CASSQDLGASLLTGELFF
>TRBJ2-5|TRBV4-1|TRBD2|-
TGCGCCAGCAGCCAAGCCCAGACTAGCGGGGGGGAGACCCAGTACTTC
CASSQAQTSGGETQYF
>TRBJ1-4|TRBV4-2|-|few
TGTGCCAGCAGCCAAGATCTAGGGGGGGGTAATGAAAAACTGTTTTTT
CASSQDLGGGNEKLFF
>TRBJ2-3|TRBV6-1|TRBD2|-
TGTGCCAGCAGTGAAGAGGCGGGGGGTGGCACAGATACGCAGTATTTT
CASSEEAGGGTDTQYF
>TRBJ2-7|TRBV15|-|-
TGTGCCACCAGCAGACAAATTACAGGGACCGAGCAGTACTTC
CATSRQITGTEQYF